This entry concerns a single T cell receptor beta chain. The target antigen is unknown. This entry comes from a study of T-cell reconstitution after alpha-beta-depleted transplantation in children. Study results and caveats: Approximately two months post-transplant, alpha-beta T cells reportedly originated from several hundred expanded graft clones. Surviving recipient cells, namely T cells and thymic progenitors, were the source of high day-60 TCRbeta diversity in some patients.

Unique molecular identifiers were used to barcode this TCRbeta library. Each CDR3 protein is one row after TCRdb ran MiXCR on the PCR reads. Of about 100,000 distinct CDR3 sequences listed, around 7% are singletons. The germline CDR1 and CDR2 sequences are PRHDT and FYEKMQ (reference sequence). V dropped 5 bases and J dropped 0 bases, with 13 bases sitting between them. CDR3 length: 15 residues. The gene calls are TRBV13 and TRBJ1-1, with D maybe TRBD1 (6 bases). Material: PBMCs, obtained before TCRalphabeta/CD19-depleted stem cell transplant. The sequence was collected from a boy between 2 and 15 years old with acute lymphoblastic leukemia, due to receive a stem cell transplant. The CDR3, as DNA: TGTGCCAGCAGCGTCCAGGGGAGGCTGAACACTGAAGCTTTCTTT. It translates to CASSVQGRLNTEAFF.